Following are 20 T cell receptor beta chains from one sample sequenced in a study of T cell changes during pregnancy in multiple sclerosis. Assay: immunoSEQ multiplex PCR; the TCRdb copy retains only in-frame clones and omits some. The sample lists about 59,000 clones; 70% to 90% were seen once. The sample in question was peripheral blood, obtained in the first trimester of pregnancy. These receptor sequences come from a female donor in good health, enrolled as a control in a pregnancy study.

The chain uses TRBV5-5 and TRBJ2-3; 10 nucleotides agree with TRBD1. The CDR3 has 17 amino acids. J gave up 3 bases and V 0 bases, and 7 bases lay outside the gene matches. Looked up from germline, CDR1 is SGHKS and CDR2 is YYEKEE (reference sequence). The chain's CDR3 is CASSLELRDRGTDTQYF. CDR3 DNA: TGTGCCAGCAGCTTGGAATTACGGGACAGGGGTACAGATACGCAGTATTTT. The full variable domain, rest sourced from reference TRBV5-5 and TRBJ2-3, is DAGVTQSPTHLIKTRGQQVTLRCSPISGHKSVSWYQQVLGQGPQFIFQYYEKEERGRGNFPDRFSARQFPNYSSELNVNALLLGDSALYLCASSLELRDRGTDTQYFGPGTRLTVL.

The sample holds a few counts of this clone. This rearrangement joins TRBV6-1 to TRBJ2-6; D is perhaps TRBD2 (6 bases). Germline V gives CDR1 MNHNS, CDR2 SASEGT. The V end was cut by 10 bases, the J end by 0 bases, with 13 bases between. The CDR3 is made up of 15 amino acids. The CDR3 DNA is TGTGCCAACACCCCGGGGGTCTCTGGGGCCAACGTCCTGACTTTC. Translation gives CANTPGVSGANVLTF.

The chain carries TRBV7-3 and TRBJ1-2; TRBD1 might be the D (5 bases). This CDR3 has 15 amino acids. Trimming left V 0 bases short and J 4 bases short, with 12 bases between. The germline V gene has CDR1 SGHTA and CDR2 FQGTGA. CDR3 region: CASSLTAGRAYGYTF. The DNA for the CDR3 is TGTGCCAGCAGCTTAACAGCGGGGCGCGCCTATGGCTACACCTTC.

The chain joins TRBV5-8 to TRBJ2-7; 10 nucleotides agree with TRBD1. V lost 4 bases, J lost 2 bases, and 18 bases stayed unmatched. Germline V gene lookup returns CDR1 SGHTS and CDR2 YDEGEE. There are 19 residues in the CDR3. CDR3 amino acids: CASSPFPRTGGFLAYEQYF. Written as DNA, the CDR3 is TGTGCCAGCAGCCCGTTTCCGAGGACAGGGGGTTTTTTGGCCTACGAGCAGTACTTC. Combining the CDR3 with reference TRBV5-8 and TRBJ2-7 gives the whole variable domain EAGVTQSPTHLIKTRGQQATLRCSPISGHTSVYWYQQALGLGLQFLLWYDEGEERNRGNFPPRFSGRQFPNYSSELNVNALELEDSALYLCASSPFPRTGGFLAYEQYFGPGTRLTVT.

The gene calls are TRBV6-1 and TRBJ1-2, with 9 bases fitting TRBD1. This CDR3 spans 12 amino acids. CDR1 MNHNS and CDR2 SASEGT come from the germline V gene. V shed 8 bases, J shed 8 bases, and the junction held 6 bases outside the gene matches. The CDR3 sequence: CASPQGAGGYTF. The CDR3 DNA follows: TGTGCCAGCCCACAGGGGGCGGGGGGCTACACCTTC.

There are a few counts of this clone. The CDR3 DNA sequence: TGTGCCAGCAGTTACGAGCCGAACACTGAAGCTTTCTTT. This gives the protein CASSYEPNTEAFF. The chain joins TRBV6-5 to TRBJ1-1; D not certain. The germline gives CDR1 MNHEY, CDR2 SVGAGI. The CDR3 has 13 residues. V lost 2 bases and J lost 1, with 5 bases in between.

The V and J genes are TRBV6-6 and TRBJ2-7, with D hard to call. V shed 2 bases and J shed 2 bases, with 10 bases lying between them. The CDR3 extends over 14 amino acids. The germline V gene encodes CDR1 MNHNY and CDR2 SVGAGI (reference sequence). CDR3 residues: CASSYRNSPYEQYF. CDR3 DNA sequence: TGTGCCAGCAGTTACAGGAACAGCCCCTACGAGCAGTACTTC.

The chain is built from TRBV7-9 and TRBJ1-2; a weak D match, TRBD1 (6 bases). The CDR3 has 13 amino acids. The V end was cut by 8 bases, the J end by 6 bases, with 16 bases between. CDR1 is SEHNR and CDR2 is FQNEAQ in the germline V gene (reference sequence). The DNA of the CDR3 is TGTGCCAGCGCCCCCGGGGGGCGGGATGGCTACACCTTC. Encoded protein: CASAPGGRDGYTF.

V is TRBV7-9 and J is TRBJ2-1; TRBD1 agrees at 7 bases. Trimming at V came to 5 bases and at J to 8 bases, leaving 3 bases not matched to a gene. CDR3 length: 12 amino acids. Looked up from germline, CDR1 is SEHNR and CDR2 is FQNEAQ (reference sequence). The CDR3 region is CASSPTGDEQFF. CDR3 bases: TGTGCCAGCAGCCCCACAGGGGATGAGCAGTTCTTC.

The J gene is TRBJ1-2, the V gene TRBV19, with a tentative D call TRBD1 (6 bases). This CDR3 comprises 14 residues. In germline, CDR1 is LNHDA, CDR2 SQIVND (reference sequence). With 7 bases removed from V and 6 bases from J, the gap between germline ends came to 18 bases. The CDR3 protein is CASILRGGAHGYTF. The CDR3, as DNA: TGTGCCAGTATTCTCAGAGGGGGGGCGCATGGCTACACCTTC.

The chain is built from TRBV4-1 and TRBJ2-7, with 10 bases identical to TRBD2. Germline-derived CDR1 and CDR2 are MGHRA and YSYEKL. The V and J ends lost 2 bases and 4 bases, in that order; junction bases with no gene match: 5. The CDR3 loop spans 15 amino acids. Here the CDR3 DNA reads TGCGCCAGCAGCCAACCGACTAGCGGGTTGTACGAGCAGTACTTC. Its translation: CASSQPTSGLYEQYF.

The V call is TRBV5-1, the J call TRBJ1-2, with 7 bases aligning to TRBD1. CDR3 length: 15 residues. Trimming removed 0 bases from V and 7 bases from J; junction bases left unmatched: 9. Germline lookup yields CDR1 SGHRS and CDR2 YFSETQ. The CDR3 DNA follows: TGCGCCAGCAGCTTGGAGGCAGGGGGGTGGTCTGGCTACACCTTC. The encoded protein is CASSLEAGGWSGYTF.

This clone was seen more than once but under ten times. V is TRBV27 and J is TRBJ1-5, with D unresolved. CDR1 is MNHEY and CDR2 is SMNVEV in the germline V gene (reference sequence). The CDR3 is 14 amino acids. Trimming cost V 7 bases and J 2 bases, with 12 bases left between them. The CDR3 protein is CASKGGLGNQPQHF. DNA for the CDR3: TGTGCCAGCAAAGGCGGTCTGGGCAATCAGCCCCAGCATTTT.

The chain is built from TRBV14 and TRBJ2-3, with unresolved D. This CDR3 is built from 17 residues. The germline V and J ends were trimmed by 4 bases and 1 base, with 18 bases remaining between them. The germline V gene has CDR1 SGHDN and CDR2 FVKESK. In nucleotides, the CDR3 is TGTGCCAGCAGCCGACAACCGACCTGGGTCGGCACAGATACGCAGTATTTT. This encodes CASSRQPTWVGTDTQYF.

The chain links TRBV2 to TRBJ2-7; possibly TRBD2 for D (5 bases). Germline V gene sequence: CDR1 SNHLY, CDR2 FYNNEI. The CDR3 has 13 amino acids. The V and J ends lost 0 bases and 6 bases respectively, with 9 bases between them. CDR3 loop: CASSEAPRGEQYF. The CDR3 nucleotides are TGTGCCAGCAGTGAAGCGCCTCGGGGCGAGCAGTACTTC.

This clone has more than one count but fewer than ten. The rearrangement joins TRBV30 to TRBJ1-5, with 8 bases aligning to TRBD1. V shed 3 bases, J shed 8 bases, and the junction held 6 bases outside the gene matches. The CDR3 covers 13 residues. CDR1 and CDR2 (germline): GTSNPN, SVGIG (reference sequence). The CDR3 coding sequence is TGTGCCTGGAGCGGGACAGGATTAAAGCCCCAGCATTTT. This translates into CAWSGTGLKPQHF.

The V gene is TRBV4-3, the J gene TRBJ2-1, with TRBD2 as a possible D gene (6 bases). Per the germline V gene, CDR1 is LGHNA and CDR2 is YSLEER. The CDR3 runs 15 residues. V lost 0 bases, J lost 3 bases, and 9 bases lay in between. The CDR3 DNA reads as TGCGCCAGCAGCCAAGATTCGGGGGACTACAATGAGCAGTTCTTC. Translation gives CASSQDSGDYNEQFF.

The V call is TRBV7-3, the J call TRBJ2-3; D is unclear. The germline V gene has CDR1 SGHTA and CDR2 FQGTGA. The V end was cut by 5 bases, the J end by 0 bases, with 6 bases between. The CDR3 is made up of 13 amino acids. CDR3 protein: CASSVLSTDTQYF. CDR3 nucleotide sequence: TGTGCCAGCAGCGTCCTCAGCACAGATACGCAGTATTTT. Drawing the rest from reference TRBV7-3 and TRBJ2-3, the complete variable domain is GAGVSQTPSNKVTEKGKYVELRCDPISGHTALYWYRQSLGQGPEFLIYFQGTGAADDSGLPNDRFFAVRPEGSVSTLKIQRTERGDSAVYLCASSVLSTDTQYFGPGTRLTVL.

The gene calls are TRBV7-8 and TRBJ1-5, with a tentative D call TRBD1 (6 bases). The CDR3 contains 15 residues. Germline V lookup: CDR1 SGHVS, CDR2 FQNEAQ. V dropped 3 bases and J dropped 0 bases, with 9 bases sitting between them. The CDR3 nucleotides read TGTGCCAGCAGCTTTTACAGGGATAGCAATCAGCCCCAGCATTTT. Encoded protein: CASSFYRDSNQPQHF.

This chain joins TRBV11-2 and TRBJ2-7; D gene uncertain. The V gene's germline CDR1 is SGHAT and CDR2 FQNNGV. The CDR3 contains 13 residues. V gave up 4 bases and J gave up 6 bases, with 13 bases separating them. CDR3 bases: TGTGCCAGCAGCTCATATACAGTGCGCGAGCAGTACTTC. Protein: CASSSYTVREQYF. Complete variable domain (other parts from reference TRBV11-2 and TRBJ2-7): EAGVAQSPRYKIIEKRQSVAFWCNPISGHATLYWYQQILGQGPKLLIQFQNNGVVDDSQLPKDRFSAERLKGVDSTLKIQPAKLEDSAVYLCASSSYTVREQYFGPGTRLTVT.